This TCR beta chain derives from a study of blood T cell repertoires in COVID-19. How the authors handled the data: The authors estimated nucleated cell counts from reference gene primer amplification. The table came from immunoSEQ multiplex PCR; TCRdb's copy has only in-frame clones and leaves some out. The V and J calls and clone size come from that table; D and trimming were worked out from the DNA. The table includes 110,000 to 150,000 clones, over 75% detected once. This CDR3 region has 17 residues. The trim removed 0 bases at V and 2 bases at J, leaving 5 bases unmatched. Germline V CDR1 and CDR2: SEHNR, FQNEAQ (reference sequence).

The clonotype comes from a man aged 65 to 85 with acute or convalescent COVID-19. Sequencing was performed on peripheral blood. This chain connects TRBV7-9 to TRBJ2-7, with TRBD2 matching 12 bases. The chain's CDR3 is CASSLARTSGEPYEQYF. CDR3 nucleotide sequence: TGTGCCAGCAGCTTAGCGAGGACTAGCGGGGAACCCTACGAGCAGTACTTC.